The rows below give T cell receptor beta chains drawn from one sample of a study of Ad26.COV2.S vaccination and SARS-CoV-2 variants. Profiling relied on immunoSEQ multiplex PCR, and the TCRdb table lists in-frame clones only, not all of them. The repertoire holds about 400,000 clones, with approximately 90% as singletons. The sample in question was peripheral blood, obtained in a trial of Ad26.COV2.S vaccine versus placebo. These receptor sequences come from a person aged 18-65 years who received the Ad26.COV2.S COVID-19 vaccine or a placebo. Each CDR3 is given with its conserved first and last residue. D genes are given only for firm matches. Expanded clones are given a class, and other clones once, few, many or no size at all.

NA,16,NA,TRBJ1-4,TRBV7-9,CASSVPSGATNEKLFF,TGTGCCAGCAGCGTACCGTCGGGTGCAACTAATGAAAAACTGTTTTTT
NA,13,NA,TRBJ1-6,TRBV30,CAWSADLNSPLHF,TGTGCCTGGAGTGCTGACCTTAATTCACCCCTCCACTTT
NA,18,NA,TRBJ2-3,TRBV13,CASSLVGRVATSTDTQYF,TGTGCCAGCAGCTTAGTGGGCAGGGTGGCAACTAGCACAGATACGCAGTATTTT
NA,15,NA,TRBJ1-2,TRBV30,CAWSLRMGGRYGYTF,TGTGCCTGGAGTTTGCGTATGGGGGGACGTTATGGCTACACCTTC
NA,15,TRBD1,TRBJ2-5,TRBV5-4,CASRALIGGTETQYF,TGTGCCAGCCGAGCCTTAATAGGGGGCACAGAGACCCAGTACTTC
NA,18,TRBD2,TRBJ2-1,TRBV30,CAWSRAWGAGASYNEQFF,TGTGCCTGGAGCCGGGCTTGGGGAGCGGGGGCTTCCTACAATGAGCAGTTCTTC
once,15,NA,TRBJ1-2,TRBV10-3,CAISDAPGHDYGYTF,TGTGCCATCAGTGATGCCCCGGGACACGACTATGGCTACACCTTC
NA,14,TRBD1,TRBJ2-7,TRBV4-3,CASSPDRVKYEQYF,TGCGCCAGCAGCCCGGACAGGGTAAAGTACGAGCAGTACTTC
NA,16,TRBD1,TRBJ2-2,TRBV19,CASSINRDRGSGELFF,TGTGCCAGTAGTATTAACCGGGACAGGGGGTCCGGGGAGCTGTTTTTT
NA,14,NA,TRBJ2-1,TRBV5-4,CASSLVPSENEQFF,TGTGCCAGCAGCTTGGTCCCCTCGGAAAATGAGCAGTTCTTC
NA,16,NA,TRBJ1-2,TRBV4-3,CASSPRQASPSWGYTF,TGCGCCAGCAGCCCAAGACAGGCCAGTCCATCTTGGGGCTACACCTTC
NA,15,NA,TRBJ1-1,TRBV6-5,CASREGWTGGQEAFF,TGTGCCAGCAGGGAGGGTTGGACGGGGGGCCAAGAAGCTTTCTTT
NA,16,TRBD2,TRBJ2-3,TRBV10-3,CAIRASGGPSTDTQYF,TGTGCCATCAGGGCTAGCGGGGGGCCTAGCACAGATACGCAGTATTTT
NA,16,NA,TRBJ2-3,TRBV7-6,CASSLRSPAEPITQYF,TGTGCCAGCAGCTTACGCAGCCCGGCAGAACCTATAACGCAGTATTTT
NA,13,TRBD1,TRBJ1-4,TRBV7-9,CASDRGTNEKLFF,TGTGCCAGCGACAGGGGAACTAATGAAAAACTGTTTTTT
once,15,NA,TRBJ1-2,TRBV5-8,CASSPGGSRNYGYTF,TGTGCCAGCAGTCCCGGAGGCAGCAGAAACTATGGCTACACCTTC
once,16,NA,TRBJ1-6,TRBV5-1,CASSLGVKGPISPLHF,TGCGCCAGCAGCTTGGGGGTCAAGGGTCCAATTTCACCCCTCCACTTT
NA,15,TRBD1,TRBJ2-1,TRBV18,CASSLDRGEFREQFF,TGTGCCAGCTCACTCGACAGGGGTGAATTTCGTGAGCAGTTCTTC
once,12,NA,TRBJ1-2,TRBV5-1,CASSLAFGGYTF,TGCGCCAGCAGCTTGGCCTTCGGTGGCTACACCTTC
NA,11,NA,TRBJ2-7,TRBV30,CAWSGTDEQYF,TGTGCCTGGAGTGGGACAGACGAGCAGTACTTC
NA,15,NA,TRBJ1-5,TRBV6-2/TRBV6-3,CASSYVGGINQPQHF,TGTGCCAGCAGTTACGTTGGGGGAATCAATCAGCCCCAGCATTTT
NA,14,NA,TRBJ2-3,TRBV7-2,CASSSGGSTDTQYF,TGTGCCAGCAGCTCAGGGGGGAGTACAGATACGCAGTATTTT
NA,14,TRBD2,TRBJ2-7,TRBV2,CASSGGGGPYEQYF,TGTGCCAGCAGTGGTGGCGGGGGGCCCTACGAGCAGTACTTC
NA,16,NA,TRBJ2-2,TRBV7-7,CASSLFRGPNTGELFF,TGTGCCAGCAGCTTATTCAGGGGACCGAACACCGGGGAGCTGTTTTTT
NA,15,NA,TRBJ1-2,TRBV5-6,CASSLAALTNYGYTF,TGTGCCAGCAGCTTGGCGGCACTCACTAACTATGGCTACACCTTC
NA,14,TRBD1,TRBJ2-2,TRBV24-1,CATRTGPNTGELFF,TGTGCCACCCGGACAGGGCCAAACACCGGGGAGCTGTTTTTT
once,16,NA,TRBJ2-5,TRBV5-1,CASSFGFGDIQETQYF,TGCGCCAGCAGCTTTGGGTTTGGGGACATCCAAGAGACCCAGTACTTC
NA,12,TRBD1,TRBJ1-2,TRBV19,CASSTHRGFDTF,TGTGCCAGTAGTACACACAGGGGCTTTGACACCTTC
NA,15,TRBD2,TRBJ2-5,TRBV27,CASSLGGGASGTQYF,TGTGCCAGCAGTTTGGGCGGGGGGGCCTCCGGGACCCAGTACTTC
NA,17,NA,TRBJ2-1,TRBV7-2,CASSTPGTTRRYNEQFF,TGTGCCAGCAGCACGCCGGGGACGACTAGAAGATACAATGAGCAGTTCTTC
NA,12,NA,TRBJ2-7,TRBV5-6,CASSPSGYEQYF,TGTGCCAGCAGCCCCAGTGGCTACGAGCAGTACTTC
NA,18,TRBD1,TRBJ1-3,TRBV7-9,CASNRGGQALTSGNTIYF,TGTGCCAGCAACAGGGGTGGGCAGGCCCTTACCTCTGGAAACACCATATATTTT
NA,12,NA,TRBJ1-1,TRBV11-2,CASSLLYPEAFF,TGTGCCAGCAGCTTATTATACCCTGAAGCTTTCTTT
once,14,NA,TRBJ1-2,TRBV7-9,CASSPTGANYGYTF,TGTGCCAGCAGCCCTACTGGGGCTAACTATGGCTACACCTTC
once,15,NA,TRBJ1-5,TRBV6-1,CASSESAVNNQPQHF,TGTGCCAGCAGTGAATCGGCAGTTAACAATCAGCCCCAGCATTTT
NA,13,NA,TRBJ1-6,TRBV19,CASEDTQGSPLHF,TGTGCCAGTGAGGACACTCAGGGTTCACCCCTCCACTTT
NA,14,NA,TRBJ1-4,TRBV19,CASSRNRDGEKLFF,TGTGCCAGTAGTCGGAACAGGGATGGCGAAAAACTGTTTTTT
once,14,NA,TRBJ1-2,TRBV20-1,CSASTLPGTYGYTF,TGCAGTGCTAGTACACTCCCAGGGACCTATGGCTACACCTTC
NA,14,NA,TRBJ1-1,TRBV7-9,CASSLISSPAEAFF,TGTGCCAGCAGCTTAATATCCTCCCCAGCTGAAGCTTTCTTT
once,14,NA,TRBJ1-2,TRBV2,CASSDRGGGYGYTF,TGTGCCAGCAGTGATCGGGGTGGGGGCTATGGCTACACCTTC
NA,15,NA,TRBJ1-6,TRBV18,CASSPRAGDDSPLHF,TGTGCCAGCTCACCAAGAGCGGGGGACGATTCACCCCTCCACTTT
NA,14,NA,TRBJ2-5,TRBV6-5,CASRSLGTQETQYF,TGTGCCAGCAGGTCGCTAGGAACCCAAGAGACCCAGTACTTC
NA,13,NA,TRBJ1-1,TRBV6-4,CASSTTGNTEAFF,TGTGCCAGCAGTACCACAGGGAACACTGAAGCTTTCTTT
NA,14,NA,TRBJ2-2,TRBV18,CASSLKGFTGELFF,TGTGCCAGCTCACTGAAGGGGTTCACCGGGGAGCTGTTTTTT
NA,16,TRBD1,TRBJ2-7,TRBV5-5,CASSPITGTGKSEQYF,TGTGCCAGCAGTCCTATCACCGGGACAGGGAAGAGTGAGCAGTACTTC
NA,20,TRBD2,TRBJ2-4,TRBV4-1,CASSPVPPGTSIWAKNIQYF,TGCGCCAGCAGCCCTGTCCCCCCCGGGACTAGCATTTGGGCCAAAAACATTCAGTACTTC
once,12,NA,TRBJ2-5,TRBV5-6,CASSGPQETQYF,TGTGCCAGCAGCGGACCCCAAGAGACCCAGTACTTC